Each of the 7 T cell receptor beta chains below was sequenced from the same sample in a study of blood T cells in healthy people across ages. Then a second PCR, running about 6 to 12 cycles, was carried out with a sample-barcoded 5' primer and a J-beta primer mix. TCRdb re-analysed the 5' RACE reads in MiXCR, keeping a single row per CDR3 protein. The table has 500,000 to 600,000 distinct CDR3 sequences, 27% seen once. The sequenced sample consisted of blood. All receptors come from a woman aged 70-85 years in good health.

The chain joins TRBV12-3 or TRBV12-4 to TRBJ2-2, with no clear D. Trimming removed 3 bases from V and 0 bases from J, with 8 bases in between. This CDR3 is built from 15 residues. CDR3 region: CASSFVAANTGELFF. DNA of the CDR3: TGTGCCAGCAGTTTCGTAGCTGCGAACACCGGGGAGCTGTTTTTT.

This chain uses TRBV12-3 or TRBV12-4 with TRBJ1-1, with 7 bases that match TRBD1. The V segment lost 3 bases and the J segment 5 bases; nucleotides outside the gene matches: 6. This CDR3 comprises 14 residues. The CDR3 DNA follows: TGTGCCAGCAGTTTTGACAGGGTGCTAACTGAAGCTTTCTTT. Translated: CASSFDRVLTEAFF.

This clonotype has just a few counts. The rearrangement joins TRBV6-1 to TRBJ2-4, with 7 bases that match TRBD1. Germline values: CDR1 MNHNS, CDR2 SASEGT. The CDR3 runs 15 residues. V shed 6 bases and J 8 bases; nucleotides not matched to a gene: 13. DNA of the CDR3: TGTGCCAGCAGGGTGACAGGGATTGGTATGGACATTCAGTACTTC. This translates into CASRVTGIGMDIQYF.

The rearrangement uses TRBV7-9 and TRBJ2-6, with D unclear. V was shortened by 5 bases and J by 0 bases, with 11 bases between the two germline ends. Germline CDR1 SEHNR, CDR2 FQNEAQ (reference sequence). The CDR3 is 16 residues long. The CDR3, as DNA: TGTGCCAGCAGCCCCCCTCGACGCTCTGGGGCCAACGTCCTGACTTTC. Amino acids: CASSPPRRSGANVLTF.

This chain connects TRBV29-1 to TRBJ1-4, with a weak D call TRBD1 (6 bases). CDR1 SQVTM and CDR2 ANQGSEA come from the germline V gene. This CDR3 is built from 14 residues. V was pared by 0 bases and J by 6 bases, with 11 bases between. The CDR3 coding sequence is TGCAGCGTTGAAGAAGGAGGGGGGGATGAAAAACTGTTTTTT. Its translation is CSVEEGGGDEKLFF.

As DNA, the CDR3 is TGCGCCAGCAGCTTGGAACAGGGGGGGAACACCGGGGAGCTGTTTTTT. Amino acids: CASSLEQGGNTGELFF. The V and J genes are TRBV5-1 and TRBJ2-2; 8 nucleotides align to TRBD1. The germline gives CDR1 SGHRS, CDR2 YFSETQ. The CDR3 consists of 16 residues. J gave up 1 base and V 0 bases, and 2 bases lay outside the gene matches.

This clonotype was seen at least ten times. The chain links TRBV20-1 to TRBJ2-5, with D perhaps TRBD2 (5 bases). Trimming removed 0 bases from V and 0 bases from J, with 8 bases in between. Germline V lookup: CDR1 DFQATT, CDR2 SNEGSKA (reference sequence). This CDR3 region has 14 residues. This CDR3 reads CSARDPGNQETQYF. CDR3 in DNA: TGCAGTGCTAGAGATCCGGGGAACCAAGAGACCCAGTACTTC.